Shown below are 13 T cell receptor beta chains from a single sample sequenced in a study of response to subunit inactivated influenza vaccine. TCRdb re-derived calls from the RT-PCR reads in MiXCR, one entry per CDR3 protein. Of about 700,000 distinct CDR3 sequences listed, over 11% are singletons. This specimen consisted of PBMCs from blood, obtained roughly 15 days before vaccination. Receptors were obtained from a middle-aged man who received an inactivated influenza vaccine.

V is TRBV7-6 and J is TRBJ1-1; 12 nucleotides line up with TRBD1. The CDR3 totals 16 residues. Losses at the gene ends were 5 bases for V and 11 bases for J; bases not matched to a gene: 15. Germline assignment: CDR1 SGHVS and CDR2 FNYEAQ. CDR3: CASSIRSGTGGIGAFF. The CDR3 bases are TGTGCCAGCAGCATCAGGTCCGGGACAGGGGGCATTGGGGCTTTCTTT.

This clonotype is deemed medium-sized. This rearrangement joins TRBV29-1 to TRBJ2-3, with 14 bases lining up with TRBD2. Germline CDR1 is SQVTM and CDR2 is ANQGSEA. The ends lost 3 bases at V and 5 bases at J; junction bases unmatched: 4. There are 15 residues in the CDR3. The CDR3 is CSVEGLAGAIDTQYF. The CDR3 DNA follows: TGCAGCGTTGAGGGACTAGCGGGAGCAATAGATACGCAGTATTTT.

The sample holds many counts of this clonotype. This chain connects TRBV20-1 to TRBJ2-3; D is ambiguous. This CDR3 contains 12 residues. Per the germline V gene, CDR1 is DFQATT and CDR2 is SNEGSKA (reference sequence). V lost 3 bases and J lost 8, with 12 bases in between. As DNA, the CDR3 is TGCAGTGCTAGGGGTCCGAAGAGTACGCAGTATTTT. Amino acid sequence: CSARGPKSTQYF.

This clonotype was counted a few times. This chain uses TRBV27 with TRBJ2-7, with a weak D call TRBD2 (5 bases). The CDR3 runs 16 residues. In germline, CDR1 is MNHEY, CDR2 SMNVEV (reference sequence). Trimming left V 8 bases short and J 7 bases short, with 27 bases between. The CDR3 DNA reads TGTGCCAGCTGCAAACTGGGTAGGACGGGAAGTGGAGAGCAGTACTTC. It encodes CASCKLGRTGSGEQYF.

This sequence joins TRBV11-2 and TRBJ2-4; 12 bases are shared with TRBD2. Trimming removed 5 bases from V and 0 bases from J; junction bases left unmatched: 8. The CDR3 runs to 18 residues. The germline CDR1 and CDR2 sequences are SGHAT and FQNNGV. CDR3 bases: TGTGCCAGCAGCCCTAGGACTAGCGGGGATATAGCCAAAAACATTCAGTACTTC. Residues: CASSPRTSGDIAKNIQYF. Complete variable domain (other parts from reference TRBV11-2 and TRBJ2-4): EAGVAQSPRYKIIEKRQSVAFWCNPISGHATLYWYQQILGQGPKLLIQFQNNGVVDDSQLPKDRFSAERLKGVDSTLKIQPAKLEDSAVYLCASSPRTSGDIAKNIQYFGAGTRLSVL.

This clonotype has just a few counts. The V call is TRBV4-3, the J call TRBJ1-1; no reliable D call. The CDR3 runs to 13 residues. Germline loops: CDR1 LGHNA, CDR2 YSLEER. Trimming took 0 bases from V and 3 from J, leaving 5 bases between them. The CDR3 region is CASSQEEDTEAFF. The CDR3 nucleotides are TGCGCCAGCAGCCAAGAAGAGGACACTGAAGCTTTCTTT.

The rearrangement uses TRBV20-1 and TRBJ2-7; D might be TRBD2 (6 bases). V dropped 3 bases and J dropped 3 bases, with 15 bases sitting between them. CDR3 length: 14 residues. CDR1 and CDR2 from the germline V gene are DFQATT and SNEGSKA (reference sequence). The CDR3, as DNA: TGCAGTGCTAGGGGCAGGGACTCGAGCTACGAGCAGTACTTC. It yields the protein CSARGRDSSYEQYF.

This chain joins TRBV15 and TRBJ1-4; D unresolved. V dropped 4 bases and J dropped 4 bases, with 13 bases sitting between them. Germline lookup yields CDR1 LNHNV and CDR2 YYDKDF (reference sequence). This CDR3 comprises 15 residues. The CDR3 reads CATSTPANYNEKLFF. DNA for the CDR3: TGTGCCACCAGCACCCCAGCTAACTATAATGAAAAACTGTTTTTT.

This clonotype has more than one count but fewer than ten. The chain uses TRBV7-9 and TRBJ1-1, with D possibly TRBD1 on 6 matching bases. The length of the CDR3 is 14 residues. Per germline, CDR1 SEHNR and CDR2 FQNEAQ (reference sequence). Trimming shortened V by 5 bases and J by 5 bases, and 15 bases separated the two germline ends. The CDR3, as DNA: TGTGCCAGCAGCGTAACAGGGCAAGCAACTGAAGCTTTCTTT. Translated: CASSVTGQATEAFF. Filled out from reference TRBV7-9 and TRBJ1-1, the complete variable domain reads DTGVSQNPRHKITKRGQNVTFRCDPISEHNRLYWYRQTLGQGPEFLTYFQNEAQLEKSRLLSDRFSAERPKGSFSTLEIQRTEQGDSAMYLCASSVTGQATEAFFGQGTRLTVV.

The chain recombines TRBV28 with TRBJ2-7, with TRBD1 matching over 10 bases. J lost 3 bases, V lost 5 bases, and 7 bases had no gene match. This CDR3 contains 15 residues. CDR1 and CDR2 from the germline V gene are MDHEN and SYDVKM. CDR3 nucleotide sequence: TGTGCCAGCAGTAAAACGACAGGGGGCTACTACGAGCAGTACTTC. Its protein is CASSKTTGGYYEQYF.

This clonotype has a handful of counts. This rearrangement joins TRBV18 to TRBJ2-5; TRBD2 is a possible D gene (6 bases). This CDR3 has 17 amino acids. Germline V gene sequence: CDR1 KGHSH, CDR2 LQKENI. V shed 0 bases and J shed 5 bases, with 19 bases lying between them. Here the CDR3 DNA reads TGTGCCAGCTCACCACCGAGACTAGAACGAGCGCGGGAGACCCAGTACTTC. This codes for CASSPPRLERARETQYF.

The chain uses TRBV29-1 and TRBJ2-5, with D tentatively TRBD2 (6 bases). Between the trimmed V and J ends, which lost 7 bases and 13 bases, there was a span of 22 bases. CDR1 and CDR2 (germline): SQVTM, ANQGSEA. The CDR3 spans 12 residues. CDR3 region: CSASVSGLRLYF. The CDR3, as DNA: TGCAGCGCTTCCGTATCGGGACTGAGACTGTACTTC.

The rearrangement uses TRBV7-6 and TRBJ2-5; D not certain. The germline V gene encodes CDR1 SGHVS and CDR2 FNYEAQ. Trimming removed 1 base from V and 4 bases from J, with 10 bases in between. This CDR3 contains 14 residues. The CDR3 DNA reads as TGTGCCAGCAGCTTAGGATTTCCCCCAGAGACCCAGTACTTC. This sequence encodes CASSLGFPPETQYF.